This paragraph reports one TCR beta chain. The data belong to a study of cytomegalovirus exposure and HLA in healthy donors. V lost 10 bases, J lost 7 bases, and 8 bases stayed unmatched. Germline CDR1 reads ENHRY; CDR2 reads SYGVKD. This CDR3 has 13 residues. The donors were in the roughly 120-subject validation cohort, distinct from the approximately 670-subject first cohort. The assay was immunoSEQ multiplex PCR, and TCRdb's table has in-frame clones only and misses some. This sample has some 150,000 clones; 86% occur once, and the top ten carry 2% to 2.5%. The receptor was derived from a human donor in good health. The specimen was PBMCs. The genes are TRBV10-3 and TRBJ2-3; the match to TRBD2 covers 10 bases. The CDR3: CATSGTSVNTQYF. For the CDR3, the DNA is TGTGCCACATCCGGGACTAGCGTGAATACGCAGTATTTT.